This T cell receptor (beta chain) was sequenced in a study of identical twins. Study results and limitations: Among beta out-of-frame sequences, excess sharing between twins appeared weaker.

TCRdb re-analysed the 5' RACE reads in MiXCR, keeping a single row per CDR3 protein. The table shows some 710,000 distinct CDR3 sequences, with roughly 6.2% occurring only once. A word on this clonotype: Its antigen is currently unknown.

The trim removed 10 bases at V and 10 bases at J, leaving 17 bases unmatched. CDR1 is SGHAT, CDR2 FQNNGV, per germline. There are 16 residues in the CDR3. This TCR was sampled from a young man in good health. This sequence joins TRBV11-2 and TRBJ2-1, with 12 bases fitting TRBD2. Material for sequencing was naive T cells sorted from blood. This CDR3 is CATWGRTSGMKGEQFF. CDR3 nucleotide sequence: TGTGCCACTTGGGGTAGGACTAGCGGGATGAAGGGCGAGCAGTTCTTC.